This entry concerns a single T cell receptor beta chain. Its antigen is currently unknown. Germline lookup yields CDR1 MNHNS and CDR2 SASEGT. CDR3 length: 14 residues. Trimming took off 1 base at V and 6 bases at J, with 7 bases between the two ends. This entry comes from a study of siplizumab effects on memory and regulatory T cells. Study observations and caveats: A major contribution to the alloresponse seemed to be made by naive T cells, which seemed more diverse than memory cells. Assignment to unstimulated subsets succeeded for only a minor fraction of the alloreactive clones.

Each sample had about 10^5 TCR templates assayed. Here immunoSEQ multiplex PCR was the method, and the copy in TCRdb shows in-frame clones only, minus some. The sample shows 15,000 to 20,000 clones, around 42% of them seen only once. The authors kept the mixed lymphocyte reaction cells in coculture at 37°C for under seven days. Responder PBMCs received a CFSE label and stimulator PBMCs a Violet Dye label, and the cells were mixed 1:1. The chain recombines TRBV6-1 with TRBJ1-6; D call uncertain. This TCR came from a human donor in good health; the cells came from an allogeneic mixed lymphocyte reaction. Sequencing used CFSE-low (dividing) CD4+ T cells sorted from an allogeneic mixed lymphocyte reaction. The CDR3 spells CASSEGQFNSPLHF. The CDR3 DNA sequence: TGTGCCAGCAGTGAAGGTCAGTTTAATTCACCCCTCCACTTT.